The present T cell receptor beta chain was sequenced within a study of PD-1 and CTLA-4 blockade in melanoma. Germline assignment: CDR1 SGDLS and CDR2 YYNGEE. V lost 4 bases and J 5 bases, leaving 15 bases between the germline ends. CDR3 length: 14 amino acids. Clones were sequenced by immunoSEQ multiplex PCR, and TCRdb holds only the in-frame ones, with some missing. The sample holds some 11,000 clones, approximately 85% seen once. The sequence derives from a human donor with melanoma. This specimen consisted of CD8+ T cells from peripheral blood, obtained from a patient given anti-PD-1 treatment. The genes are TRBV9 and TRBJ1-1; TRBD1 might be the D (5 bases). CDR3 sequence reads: CASSSSPGGTEAFF. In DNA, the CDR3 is TGTGCCAGCAGCTCCAGCCCGGGGGGGACTGAAGCTTTCTTT.